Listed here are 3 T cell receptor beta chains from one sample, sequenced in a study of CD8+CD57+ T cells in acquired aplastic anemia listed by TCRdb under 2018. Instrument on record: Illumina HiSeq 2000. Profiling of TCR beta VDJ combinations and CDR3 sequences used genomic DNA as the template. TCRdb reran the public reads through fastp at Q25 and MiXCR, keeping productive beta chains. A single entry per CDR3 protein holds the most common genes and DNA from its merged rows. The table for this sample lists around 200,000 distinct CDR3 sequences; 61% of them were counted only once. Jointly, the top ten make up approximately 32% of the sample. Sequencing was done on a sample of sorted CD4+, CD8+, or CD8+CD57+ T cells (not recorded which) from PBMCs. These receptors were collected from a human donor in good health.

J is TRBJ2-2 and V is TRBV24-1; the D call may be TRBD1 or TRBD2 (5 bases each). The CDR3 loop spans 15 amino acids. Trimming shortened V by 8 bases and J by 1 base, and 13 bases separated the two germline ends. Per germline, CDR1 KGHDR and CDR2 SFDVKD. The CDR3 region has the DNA TGTGCCACCAAGGGGAAAGGAGGGAACACCGGGGAGCTGTTTTTT. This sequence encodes CATKGKGGNTGELFF.

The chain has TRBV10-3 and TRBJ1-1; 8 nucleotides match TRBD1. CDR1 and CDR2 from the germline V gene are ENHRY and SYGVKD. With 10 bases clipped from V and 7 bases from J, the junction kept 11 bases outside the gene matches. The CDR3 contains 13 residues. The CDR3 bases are TGTGCCACCAACAGGGGGGGAGGGGGTGAAGCTTTCTTT. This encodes CATNRGGGGEAFF.

The CDR3 region is CASSATGTENEAFF. The CDR3 nucleotides read TGTGCCAGCAGCGCGACCGGGACAGAGAATGAAGCTTTCTTT. The rearrangement links TRBV5-4 to TRBJ1-1; 7 bases agree with TRBD1. V was pared by 4 bases and J by 7 bases, with 10 bases of the junction left unmatched. This CDR3 is 14 amino acids long. Germline V gene lookup returns CDR1 SGHNT and CDR2 YYREEE (reference sequence).